This record covers a single T cell receptor beta chain. Its specificity is unknown. TCRdb itself ran the reads through MiXCR, one entry per CDR3 protein. The sample has 85,000 to 120,000 distinct CDR3 sequences, 16% seen once; the top ten hold approximately 7.9%. This sample stems from a study of T cell repertoires in cytomegalovirus infection. About the study: It can be stated that public TCR beta signatures indicated CMV infection as well as a matching HLA type.

Study results and caveats: The study identified carriers of CMV plus the relevant HLA from cumulative public TCR beta family frequency. HLA-C-restricted CMV clonotypes gave the most frequent clonotype in two of eight donors.

CDR3 length equals 14 residues. Between the trimmed V and J ends, which lost 6 bases and 1 base, there was a span of 12 bases. The material sequenced was PBMCs. The chain joins TRBV12-3 or TRBV12-4 to TRBJ1-1; the D is unclear. The sequence came from a human donor in good health (CMV status not recorded). Some clones in this sample may be carry-over from other donors' samples. CDR3 loop: CASSQTLQNTEAFF. In DNA, the CDR3 is TGTGCCAGCAGCCAGACACTACAGAACACTGAAGCTTTCTTT.